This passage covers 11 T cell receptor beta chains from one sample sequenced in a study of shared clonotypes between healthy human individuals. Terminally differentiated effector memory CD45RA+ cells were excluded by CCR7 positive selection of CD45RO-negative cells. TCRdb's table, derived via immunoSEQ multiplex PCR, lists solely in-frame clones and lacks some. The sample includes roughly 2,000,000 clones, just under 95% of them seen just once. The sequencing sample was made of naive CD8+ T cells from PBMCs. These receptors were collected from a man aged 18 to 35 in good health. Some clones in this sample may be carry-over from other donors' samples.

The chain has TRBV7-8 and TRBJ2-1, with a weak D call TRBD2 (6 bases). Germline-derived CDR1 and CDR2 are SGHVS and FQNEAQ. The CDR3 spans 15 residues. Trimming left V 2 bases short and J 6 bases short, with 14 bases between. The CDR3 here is CASSLNPGSGNEQFF. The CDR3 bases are TGTGCCAGCAGCTTAAATCCCGGGAGCGGCAATGAGCAGTTCTTC.

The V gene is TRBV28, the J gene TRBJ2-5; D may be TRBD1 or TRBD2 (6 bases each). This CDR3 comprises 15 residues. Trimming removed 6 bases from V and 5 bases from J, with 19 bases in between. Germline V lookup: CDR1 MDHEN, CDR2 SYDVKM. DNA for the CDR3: TGTGCCAGCAGCCACTCGGGGGCCCCGGGGGAGACCCAGTACTTC. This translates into CASSHSGAPGETQYF.

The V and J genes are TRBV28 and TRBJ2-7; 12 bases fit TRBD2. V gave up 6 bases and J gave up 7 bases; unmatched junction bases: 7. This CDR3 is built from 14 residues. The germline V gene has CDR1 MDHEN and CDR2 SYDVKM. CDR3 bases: TGTGCCAGCAGGACTAGCGGGAGTTCATGGGAGCAGTACTTC. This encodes CASRTSGSSWEQYF.

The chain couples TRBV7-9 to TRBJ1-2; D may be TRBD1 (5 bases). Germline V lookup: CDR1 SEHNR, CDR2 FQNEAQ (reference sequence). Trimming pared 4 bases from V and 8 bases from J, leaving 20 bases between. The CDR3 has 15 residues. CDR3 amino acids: CASSSTPGASWGYTF. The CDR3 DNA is TGTGCCAGCAGCTCGACCCCCGGGGCCTCCTGGGGCTACACCTTC.

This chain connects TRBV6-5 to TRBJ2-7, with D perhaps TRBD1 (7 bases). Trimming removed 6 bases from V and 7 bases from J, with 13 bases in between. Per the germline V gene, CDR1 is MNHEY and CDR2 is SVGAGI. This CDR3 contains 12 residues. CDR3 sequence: CASRGRGDEQYF. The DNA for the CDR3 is TGTGCCAGCAGGGGCAGGGGGGATGAGCAGTACTTC.

CDR3 amino acids: CSVEKGTGERGYTF. For the CDR3, the DNA is TGCAGCGTTGAAAAAGGAACAGGGGAGCGGGGCTACACCTTC. V and J are TRBV29-1 and TRBJ1-2; 7 bases agree with TRBD1. Germline trimming cut 2 bases from V and 8 bases from J; bases unmatched to any gene: 11. Germline-derived CDR1 and CDR2 are SQVTM and ANQGSEA. This CDR3 is built from 14 residues.

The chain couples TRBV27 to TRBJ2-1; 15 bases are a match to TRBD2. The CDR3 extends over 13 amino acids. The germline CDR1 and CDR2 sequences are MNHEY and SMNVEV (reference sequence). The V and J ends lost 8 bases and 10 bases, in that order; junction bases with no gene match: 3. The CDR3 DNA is TGTGCCAGCGGACTAGCGGGAGGGCAGGAGCAGTTCTTC. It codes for CASGLAGGQEQFF.

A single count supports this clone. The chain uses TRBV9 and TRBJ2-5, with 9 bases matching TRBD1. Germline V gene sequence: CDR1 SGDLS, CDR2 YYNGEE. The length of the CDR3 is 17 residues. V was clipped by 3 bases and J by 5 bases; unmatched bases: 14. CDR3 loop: CASSGRSTGGAGETQYF. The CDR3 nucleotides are TGTGCCAGCAGCGGGCGCTCTACAGGGGGCGCGGGGGAGACCCAGTACTTC. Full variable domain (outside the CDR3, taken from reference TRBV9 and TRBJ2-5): DSGVTQTPKHLITATGQRVTLRCSPRSGDLSVYWYQQSLDQGLQFLIQYYNGEERAKGNILERFSAQQFPDLHSELNLSSLELGDSALYFCASSGRSTGGAGETQYFGPGTRLLVL.

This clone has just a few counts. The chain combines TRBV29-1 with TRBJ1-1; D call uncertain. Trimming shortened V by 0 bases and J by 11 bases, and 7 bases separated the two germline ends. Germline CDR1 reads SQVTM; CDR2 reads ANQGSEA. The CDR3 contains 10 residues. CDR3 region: CSVEDGGAFF. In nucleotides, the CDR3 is TGCAGCGTTGAAGACGGCGGGGCTTTCTTT. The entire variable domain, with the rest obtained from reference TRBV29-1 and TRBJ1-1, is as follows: SAVISQKPSRDICQRGTSLTIQCQVDSQVTMMFWYRQQPGQSLTLIATANQGSEATYESGFVIDKFPISRPNLTFSTLTVSNMSPEDSSIYLCSVEDGGAFFGQGTRLTVV.

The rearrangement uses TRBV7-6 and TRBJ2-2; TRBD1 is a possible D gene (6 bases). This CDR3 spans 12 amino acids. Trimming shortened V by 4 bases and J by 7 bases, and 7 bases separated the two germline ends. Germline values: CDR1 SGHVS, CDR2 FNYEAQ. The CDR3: CASSSRGGELFF. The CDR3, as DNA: TGTGCCAGCAGCTCCAGGGGCGGGGAGCTGTTTTTT.

The CDR3 DNA follows: TGTGCCACCAGCAACGTAACCGGGACGAAAAACGTGGGCGAAGCTTTCTTT. As protein: CATSNVTGTKNVGEAFF. This rearrangement joins TRBV15 to TRBJ1-1; maybe TRBD1 (5 bases). Germline V gene sequence: CDR1 LNHNV, CDR2 YYDKDF (reference sequence). Trimming stripped 4 bases from V and 8 bases from J, with 26 bases between. This CDR3 is built from 17 residues.